What follows are 19 T cell receptor beta chains derived from one specimen sequenced in a study of blood T cell repertoires in COVID-19. Some clones are missing from TCRdb's copy, which holds only in-frame ones; the method was immunoSEQ multiplex PCR. This table holds under 250,000 clones, around 81% found once. Input material: peripheral blood. These receptors were taken from a man aged 50-59 years with active or convalescent COVID-19.

This clone appeared a few times. The gene calls are TRBV6-5 and TRBJ2-2; D perhaps matches TRBD2 (5 bases). The CDR3 contains 15 residues. Trimming cost V 2 bases and J 7 bases, with 14 bases left between them. Germline-derived CDR1 and CDR2 are MNHEY and SVGAGI. The CDR3 region is CASSYRRTRGGELFF. The CDR3 nucleotides read TGTGCCAGCAGTTACCGACGGACTCGGGGCGGGGAGCTGTTTTTT.

This chain joins TRBV7-9 and TRBJ1-1, with D possibly TRBD1 on 5 matching bases. The CDR3 runs to 13 residues. Trimming pared 5 bases from V and 7 bases from J, leaving 14 bases between. CDR1 is SEHNR, CDR2 FQNEAQ, per germline (reference sequence). CDR3 nucleotides: TGTGCCAGCAGCCCCAGCAGGGAGGGTGAAGCTTTCTTT. Translated, it gives CASSPSREGEAFF. The full variable domain, its missing parts supplied by reference TRBV7-9 and TRBJ1-1, is DTGVSQNPRHKITKRGQNVTFRCDPISEHNRLYWYRQTLGQGPEFLTYFQNEAQLEKSRLLSDRFSAERPKGSFSTLEIQRTEQGDSAMYLCASSPSREGEAFFGQGTRLTVV.

The sample holds a few counts of this clone. The chain joins TRBV18 to TRBJ1-1; 7 nucleotides match TRBD1. V shed 3 bases, J shed 4 bases, and the junction held 2 bases outside the gene matches. This CDR3 spans 13 amino acids. Germline V gene sequence: CDR1 KGHSH, CDR2 LQKENI. The CDR3, as DNA: TGTGCCAGCTCACCCGACAGGGCCACTGAAGCTTTCTTT. It translates to CASSPDRATEAFF.

For the CDR3, the DNA is TGTGCCAGCAGCCTCTTAGCGGGGGGGCCGGAAGAGCAGTTCTTC. It encodes CASSLLAGGPEEQFF. This chain uses TRBV7-6 with TRBJ2-1; 11 positions match TRBD2. The CDR3 totals 15 residues. J gave up 10 bases and V 5 bases, and 10 bases lay outside the gene matches. The germline CDR1 and CDR2 sequences are SGHVS and FNYEAQ. Filled out from reference TRBV7-6 and TRBJ2-1, the complete variable domain reads GAGVSQSPRYKVTKRGQDVALRCDPISGHVSLYWYRQALGQGPEFLTYFNYEAQQDKSGLPNDRFSAERPEGSISTLTIQRTEQRDSAMYRCASSLLAGGPEEQFFGPGTRLTVL.

The chain uses TRBV6-2 or TRBV6-3 and TRBJ1-2; the D gene is possibly TRBD1 (5 bases). V was trimmed by 4 bases and J by 4 bases, leaving 7 bases between them. Germline CDR1 and CDR2: MNHEY and SVGEGT. The CDR3 is made up of 12 amino acids. The DNA for the CDR3 is TGTGCCAGCAGTTTTGACAGCTATGGCTACACCTTC. Translated: CASSFDSYGYTF.

This clone was seen once. V and J are TRBV5-1 and TRBJ2-2; D gene uncertain. The CDR3 has 14 amino acids. V was cut by 0 bases and J by 1 base, with 4 bases left in between. Germline CDR1 is SGHRS and CDR2 is YFSETQ. Written as DNA, the CDR3 is TGCGCCAGCAGCTTGGAACAGAACACCGGGGAGCTGTTTTTT. Protein product: CASSLEQNTGELFF. Supplemented by reference TRBV5-1 and TRBJ2-2, the full variable domain reads KAGVTQTPRYLIKTRGQQVTLSCSPISGHRSVSWYQQTPGQGLQFLFEYFSETQRNKGNFPGRFSGRQFSNSRSEMNVSTLELGDSALYLCASSLEQNTGELFFGEGSRLTVL.

This clone has only one observation. V usage is TRBV6-5 and J usage is TRBJ1-2, with D possibly TRBD1 on 5 matching bases. Per the germline V gene, CDR1 is MNHEY and CDR2 is SVGAGI. V dropped 5 bases and J dropped 5 bases, with 12 bases sitting between them. This CDR3 contains 13 residues. In DNA, the CDR3 is TGTGCCAGCAGTCTCAGACAGTCTTATGGCTACACCTTC. This gives the protein CASSLRQSYGYTF.

The rearrangement uses TRBV12-3 or TRBV12-4 and TRBJ1-1; D remains ambiguous. The CDR3 is 12 amino acids. The V end was cut by 2 bases, the J end by 5 bases, with 6 bases between. The CDR3 coding sequence is TGTGCCAGCAGTTTATACTGGACTGAAGCTTTCTTT. Protein sequence: CASSLYWTEAFF.

The chain couples TRBV19 to TRBJ1-1, with D possibly TRBD1 on 5 matching bases. CDR1 and CDR2 from the germline V gene are LNHDA and SQIVND (reference sequence). Trimming removed 8 bases at V and 5 bases at J, with 24 bases between. CDR3 length equals 16 residues. The CDR3 sequence: CASSQGAGRGTTEAFF. CDR3 DNA sequence: TGTGCCAGTTCCCAAGGGGCAGGGCGGGGAACAACTGAAGCTTTCTTT.

This clone appeared a single time. The chain is built from TRBV7-8 and TRBJ2-5; 9 bases are a match to TRBD2. V gave up 0 bases and J gave up 6 bases; unmatched junction bases: 11. Germline lookup yields CDR1 SGHVS and CDR2 FQNEAQ. The CDR3 is 17 residues long. CDR3 nucleotides: TGTGCCAGCAGCTTAGCAAAGGTAGCGGGGGTGCGTAAGACCCAGTACTTC. Its protein is CASSLAKVAGVRKTQYF.

V and J are TRBV18 and TRBJ2-5, with a tentative D call TRBD1 (6 bases). Looked up from germline, CDR1 is KGHSH and CDR2 is LQKENI. This CDR3 spans 14 amino acids. V dropped 4 bases and J dropped 5 bases, with 14 bases sitting between them. CDR3 sequence reads: CASSLTGLGETQYF. The CDR3 region has the DNA TGTGCCAGCTCACTGACAGGACTGGGGGAGACCCAGTACTTC.

DNA for the CDR3: TGTGCCAGCAGCCCCCAGGGACTAGCGGGGGGAACAGATACGCAGTATTTT. This encodes CASSPQGLAGGTDTQYF. V is TRBV9 and J is TRBJ2-3, with 15 bases identical to TRBD2. The CDR3 spans 17 residues. J was trimmed by 3 bases and V by 4 bases; bases with no gene match: 6. Germline loops: CDR1 SGDLS, CDR2 YYNGEE.

The rearrangement links TRBV15 to TRBJ2-7, with D possibly being TRBD1 (6 bases). Trimming left V 6 bases short and J 4 bases short, with 7 bases between. This CDR3 contains 11 residues. Germline CDR1 LNHNV, CDR2 YYDKDF (reference sequence). The CDR3, as DNA: TGTGCCACCAGTCAGGGGTACGAGCAGTACTTC. Its translation is CATSQGYEQYF.

The rearrangement joins TRBV30 to TRBJ1-1, with 7 bases matching TRBD1. In germline, CDR1 is GTSNPN, CDR2 SVGIG (reference sequence). V trimming: 3 bases; J trimming: 3 bases; junction bases outside the gene matches: 7. The CDR3 runs 14 residues. The CDR3 loop is CAWSQGVEDTEAFF. CDR3 sequence (DNA): TGTGCCTGGAGCCAGGGGGTGGAAGACACTGAAGCTTTCTTT.

V and J are TRBV5-5 and TRBJ1-5; D gene uncertain. V shed 4 bases and J shed 10 bases, with 24 bases lying between them. Germline V gives CDR1 SGHKS, CDR2 YYEKEE (reference sequence). The CDR3 loop spans 16 amino acids. CDR3 nucleotide sequence: TGTGCCAGCAGCCCCTCCGGCATAGGAGCCTTAGGTCCCCAGCATTTT. Its translation: CASSPSGIGALGPQHF.

The chain uses TRBV7-9 and TRBJ1-4; D call uncertain. The ends were cut back, 1 base at V and 5 bases at J, with 8 bases in the middle. Germline CDR1 is SEHNR and CDR2 is FQNEAQ (reference sequence). The CDR3 has 14 residues. The CDR3 is CASSLGNRNEKLFF. The CDR3 nucleotides read TGTGCCAGCAGCTTAGGCAACAGAAATGAAAAACTGTTTTTT.

The chain joins TRBV5-1 to TRBJ1-2, with D tentatively TRBD1 (6 bases). Germline values: CDR1 SGHRS, CDR2 YFSETQ. This CDR3 contains 13 residues. Trimming took off 1 base at V and 7 bases at J, with 11 bases between the two ends. In DNA form, the CDR3 reads TGCGCCAGCAGCTTGAACAGGGAGTTTGGCTACACCTTC. This gives the protein CASSLNREFGYTF.

The chain couples TRBV5-1 to TRBJ2-2; a weak D match, TRBD1 (7 bases). CDR1 and CDR2 from the germline V gene are SGHRS and YFSETQ. V shed 4 bases and J shed 5 bases, with 18 bases lying between them. CDR3 length: 16 residues. The CDR3 nucleotides are TGCGCCAGCAGCCTGGGGCCCAGGGGGGAAACCGGGGAGCTGTTTTTT. It specifies CASSLGPRGETGELFF.

The chain joins TRBV5-1 to TRBJ1-1, with D hard to call. Trimming pared 3 bases from V and 1 base from J, leaving 7 bases between. Germline-derived CDR1 and CDR2 are SGHRS and YFSETQ. The CDR3 loop spans 13 amino acids. CDR3 DNA sequence: TGCGCCAGCAGCTCCCGGGGGAACACTGAAGCTTTCTTT. Protein sequence: CASSSRGNTEAFF.